This passage covers 16 T cell receptor beta chains from one sample sequenced in a study of beta chain features in type 1 diabetes. Their antigen targets remain unknown. General study results and limits: Moderately but significantly shorter TCRB CDR3s were found in Type 1 diabetes patients in all four CD4+ subsets.

Sequenced material consisted of expressed TCRB transcripts (all of the isolated RNA was reverse transcribed). Method: immunoSEQ multiplex PCR; TCRdb's copy keeps in-frame clones and lacks some. Among about 260,000 clones listed, around 21% were seen once. Sequenced input: naive CD4+ T cells from blood. These receptors all stem from a woman aged 40 to 50 with type 1 diabetes.

The V call is TRBV4-2, the J call TRBJ1-1; 7 positions agree with TRBD1. Germline trimming cut 4 bases from V and 5 bases from J; bases unmatched to any gene: 4. CDR3 length: 13 residues. Germline V gene data show CDR1 as LGHNA and CDR2 as YNFKEQ. The CDR3 protein is CASSPTGWTEAFF. The DNA of the CDR3 is TGTGCCAGCAGCCCGACAGGGTGGACTGAAGCTTTCTTT.

The V and J genes are TRBV14 and TRBJ2-7, with D possibly being TRBD1 (6 bases). CDR3 length equals 18 residues. Germline CDR1 is SGHDN and CDR2 is FVKESK. V was clipped by 0 bases and J by 0 bases, with 18 bases between them. CDR3 amino acids: CASSQEWWSGQLSYEQYF. CDR3 nucleotides: TGTGCCAGCAGCCAAGAATGGTGGTCCGGACAGCTCTCCTACGAGCAGTACTTC.

This clone was seen a few times. The V call is TRBV18, the J call TRBJ1-2; D is uncertain. The CDR3 has 13 residues. V shed 3 bases and J shed 4 bases, with 9 bases lying between them. The germline V gene encodes CDR1 KGHSH and CDR2 LQKENI. CDR3 loop: CASSPEQLYGYTF. The DNA of the CDR3 is TGTGCCAGCTCACCTGAACAGCTCTATGGCTACACCTTC.

With respect to this clone: This sample also contains other DNA sequences that code for the same CDR3. This chain connects TRBV2 to TRBJ1-1, with D possibly matching TRBD1 (6 bases). CDR1 is SNHLY, CDR2 FYNNEI, per germline. V was clipped by 4 bases and J by 2 bases, with 8 bases between them. CDR3 size: 13 residues. The CDR3 sequence is CASSGQVNTEAFF. The CDR3 coding sequence is TGTGCCAGCAGTGGACAGGTAAACACTGAAGCTTTCTTT.

This clone was seen a handful of times. V is TRBV5-1 and J is TRBJ2-2; 8 bases agree with TRBD1. The J segment lost 4 bases and the V segment lost 3 bases, leaving 5 bases of the junction unmatched. The length of the CDR3 is 15 residues. Germline V gene data show CDR1 as SGHRS and CDR2 as YFSETQ. CDR3 nucleotide sequence: TGCGCCAGCAGCTCGGACAGGGTGGGCACCGGGGAGCTGTTTTTT. Translated, it gives CASSSDRVGTGELFF. The full variable domain, completed using reference TRBV5-1 and TRBJ2-2, is KAGVTQTPRYLIKTRGQQVTLSCSPISGHRSVSWYQQTPGQGLQFLFEYFSETQRNKGNFPGRFSGRQFSNSRSEMNVSTLELGDSALYLCASSSDRVGTGELFFGEGSRLTVL.

The genes are TRBV4-3 and TRBJ1-4, with TRBD1 matching 9 bases. Per germline, CDR1 LGHNA and CDR2 YSLEER. J gave up 8 bases and V 3 bases, and 10 bases lay outside the gene matches. The CDR3 is 16 residues long. This CDR3 is CASSQGIQGAGEKLFF. The CDR3 DNA sequence: TGCGCCAGCAGCCAGGGGATACAGGGGGCAGGGGAAAAACTGTTTTTT.

A remark on this clone: Within the sample, other DNA sequences also encode this same CDR3. The gene calls are TRBV9 and TRBJ1-2; no reliable D call. CDR3 length equals 12 residues. V dropped 1 base and J dropped 5 bases, with 6 bases sitting between them. CDR1 is SGDLS and CDR2 is YYNGEE in the germline V gene. The CDR3 DNA follows: TGTGCCAGCAGCGTATCGGGGTATGGCTACACCTTC. This gives the protein CASSVSGYGYTF.

There are a few counts of this clone. This sequence joins TRBV18 and TRBJ2-1, with 10 nucleotides matching TRBD2. Trimming at V came to 10 bases and at J to 7 bases, leaving 13 bases not matched to a gene. The CDR3 sequence is 15 residues long. Germline V gene lookup returns CDR1 KGHSH and CDR2 LQKENI. This CDR3 reads CATNGGASGSNEQFF. CDR3 coding DNA: TGTGCCACCAACGGCGGGGCTAGCGGGAGTAATGAGCAGTTCTTC.

The rearrangement links TRBV5-4 to TRBJ2-3; D is perhaps TRBD2 (5 bases). Germline assignment: CDR1 SGHNT and CDR2 YYREEE (reference sequence). This CDR3 spans 15 amino acids. V was clipped by 0 bases and J by 6 bases, with 14 bases between them. The CDR3 is CASSLGRARGDTQYF. CDR3 nucleotides: TGTGCCAGCAGCTTGGGAAGGGCCCGAGGGGATACGCAGTATTTT.

This clone was recorded only once. The CDR3 is CASSYSSDTPYEQYF. For the CDR3, the DNA is TGTGCCAGCAGTTACTCGTCGGACACGCCCTACGAGCAGTACTTC. The chain employs TRBV6-6 and TRBJ2-7; the D gene is possibly TRBD1 (5 bases). The CDR3 extends over 15 amino acids. Per the germline V gene, CDR1 is MNHNY and CDR2 is SVGAGI (reference sequence). Trimming took off 0 bases at V and 2 bases at J, with 11 bases between the two ends.

The chain has TRBV11-1 and TRBJ2-3, with TRBD1 matching over 7 bases. Germline V gives CDR1 SGHAT, CDR2 FQDESV (reference sequence). Losses at the gene ends were 7 bases for V and 6 bases for J; bases not matched to a gene: 7. The CDR3 totals 13 residues. Here the CDR3 reads CASTTGFDDTQYF. The CDR3 nucleotides are TGTGCCAGCACGACAGGGTTCGACGATACGCAGTATTTT.

The V and J genes are TRBV4-3 and TRBJ2-7, with 7 positions matching TRBD1. Trimming removed 4 bases from V and 0 bases from J; junction bases left unmatched: 12. The CDR3 spans 17 residues. Germline V gene data show CDR1 as LGHNA and CDR2 as YSLEER. CDR3 sequence reads: CASSRSTPGQSSYEQYF. The CDR3 bases are TGCGCCAGCAGCCGTTCCACGCCGGGACAGAGCTCCTACGAGCAGTACTTC.

In its sample, this clone was seen a few times. The chain couples TRBV28 to TRBJ1-2; D possibly corresponds to TRBD1 (5 bases). This CDR3 comprises 14 residues. V lost 9 bases and J lost 3, with 17 bases in between. The V gene's germline CDR1 is MDHEN and CDR2 SYDVKM. The CDR3: CASVPGIGHYGYTF. In DNA, the CDR3 is TGTGCCAGTGTGCCAGGGATTGGGCACTATGGCTACACCTTC.

The V and J genes are TRBV4-1 and TRBJ1-5, with TRBD1 matching over 10 bases. The junction had 6 bases not matched to a gene; V was cut back by 5 bases and J by 5 bases. Germline V gene lookup returns CDR1 MGHRA and CDR2 YSYEKL. The CDR3 spans 15 residues. As DNA, the CDR3 is TGCGCCAGCAGCGAAGGGACAGGGGTGCATCAGCCCCAGCATTTT. It yields the protein CASSEGTGVHQPQHF.

This clone turned up a few times. V gene TRBV29-1 combines with J gene TRBJ1-1; D gene unclear. The CDR3 covers 12 residues. Germline V CDR1 and CDR2: SQVTM, ANQGSEA. V was clipped by 0 bases and J by 10 bases, with 12 bases between them. The CDR3, as DNA: TGCAGCGTTGAAGAGTCCGGGGATGGAGCTTTCTTT. Encoded protein: CSVEESGDGAFF.

The rearrangement links TRBV30 to TRBJ1-2; 10 nucleotides align to TRBD1. The V gene's germline CDR1 is GTSNPN and CDR2 SVGIG (reference sequence). The CDR3 covers 15 residues. Trimming at V came to 4 bases and at J to 4 bases, leaving 9 bases not matched to a gene. This CDR3 is CAWTAGTGDAYGYTF. CDR3 nucleotides: TGTGCCTGGACCGCCGGGACAGGGGACGCCTATGGCTACACCTTC. The full variable domain, with the rest looked up from reference TRBV30 and TRBJ1-2, is SQTIHQWPATLVQPVGSPLSLECTVEGTSNPNLYWYRQAAGRGLQLLFYSVGIGQISSEVPQNLSASRPQDRQFILSSKKLLLSDSGFYLCAWTAGTGDAYGYTFGSGTRLTVV.